This T cell receptor (beta chain) was profiled in a study of T cell changes during pregnancy in multiple sclerosis. TCRdb's table, derived via immunoSEQ multiplex PCR, lists solely in-frame clones and lacks some. The table records tens of thousands of clones, 94% of them present only once. The receptor comes from a female donor with multiple sclerosis, enrolled in a pregnancy study. The starting material was peripheral blood, obtained in the third trimester of pregnancy.

The CDR3 protein is CAWSVPGQGWSGNTIYF. The CDR3 DNA reads as TGTGCCTGGAGTGTCCCGGGACAGGGTTGGTCTGGAAACACCATATATTTT. The rearrangement links TRBV30 to TRBJ1-3; 9 positions match TRBD1. V was pared by 0 bases and J by 1 base, with 7 bases of the junction left unmatched. The CDR3 sequence is 17 residues long. Germline CDR1 reads GTSNPN; CDR2 reads SVGIG (reference sequence).